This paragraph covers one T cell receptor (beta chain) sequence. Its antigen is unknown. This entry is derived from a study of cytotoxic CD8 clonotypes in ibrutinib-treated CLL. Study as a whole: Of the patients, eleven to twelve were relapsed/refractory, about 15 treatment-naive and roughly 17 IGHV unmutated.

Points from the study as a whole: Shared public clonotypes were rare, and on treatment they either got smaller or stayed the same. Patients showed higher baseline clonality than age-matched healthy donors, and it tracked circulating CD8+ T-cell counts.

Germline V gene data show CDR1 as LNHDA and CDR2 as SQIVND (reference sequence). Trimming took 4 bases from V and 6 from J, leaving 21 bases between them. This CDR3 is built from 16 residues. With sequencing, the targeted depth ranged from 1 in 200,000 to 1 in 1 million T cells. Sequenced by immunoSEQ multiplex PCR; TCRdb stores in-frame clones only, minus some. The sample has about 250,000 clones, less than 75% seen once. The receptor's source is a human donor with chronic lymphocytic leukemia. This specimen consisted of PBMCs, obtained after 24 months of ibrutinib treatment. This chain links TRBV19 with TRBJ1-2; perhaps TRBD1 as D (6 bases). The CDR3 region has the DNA TGTGCCAGTAGTAGCCCGCGGGGGCAGAAAGGAGATGGCTACACCTTC. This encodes CASSSPRGQKGDGYTF.